The text below deals with one TCR beta chain. The antigen remains undetermined. Time point of the sample: blood from clinic visit 5 months post-surgery; TSC patient then seizure free. Produced via immunoSEQ multiplex PCR; TCRdb's table is partial and in-frame only. The profile shows under 400,000 clones, over 90% of them singletons. This record belongs to a study of brain T cells in children with intractable seizures. General observations from the study: Pre- and post-surgery blood differed in depth, so pre-surgery absences may be undersampling.

Sequencing used peripheral blood, obtained approximately 5 months after surgery. The receptor was isolated from a boy under three years old with tuberous sclerosis and intractable seizures.

CDR3 in DNA: TGTGCCACCAGCAGAGACCGCGGGACAGCCTTTAACTATGGCTACACCTTC. As protein: CATSRDRGTAFNYGYTF. V is TRBV15 and J is TRBJ1-2; 7 bases agree with TRBD1. Trimming cost V 0 bases and J 1 base; bases outside gene matches: 8. This CDR3 has 17 amino acids. Germline CDR1 and CDR2: LNHNV and YYDKDF (reference sequence).